Included here is one T cell receptor beta chain sequence, with context. Its target is unknown. This entry belongs to a study of cytomegalovirus exposure and HLA in healthy donors. Overall study context: Earlier findings included roughly 120 million unique TCR beta sequences obtained from 180 million or so T cells. Whole-study results and caveats: A cluster of highly shared sequence variants was likely a sequencing artifact. Data from an earlier analysis indicated that most TCR beta V segments were productive either about 90% or about 30% of the time.

The PCR used 60 Vbeta and 13 Jbeta primers. Here immunoSEQ multiplex PCR was the method, and the copy in TCRdb shows in-frame clones only, minus some. The sample yields 95,000 to 100,000 clones, approximately 79% seen once. Germline V gene data show CDR1 as MNHNS and CDR2 as SASEGT. With 0 bases clipped from V and 7 bases from J, the junction kept 6 bases outside the gene matches. This CDR3 has 16 residues. Sequencing was carried out using PBMCs. This clonotype was obtained from an older woman in good health and CMV-seropositive. The rearrangement joins TRBV6-1 to TRBJ2-1; 10 nucleotides match TRBD2. The CDR3 coding sequence is TGTGCCAGCAGTGAAGCGGGGCTAGCGGGAGTGAATGAGCAGTTCTTC. Amino acid sequence: CASSEAGLAGVNEQFF.